A selection of T cell receptor beta chains follows, all from one sample in a study of blood T cell repertoires in COVID-19. The method was immunoSEQ multiplex PCR; TCRdb's version includes in-frame clones alone and lacks a portion of them. In the table there are roughly 250,000 clones, around 83% of which are singletons. Sequencing was performed on peripheral blood. The receptors here all came from a woman between 45 and 60 years old with acute or convalescent COVID-19. CDR3s include the opening cysteine and the closing phenylalanine or tryptophan. D genes are given only for firm matches. Some rows mark clone size as missing; the rest say once, few, many or name a class of expanded clone.

cdr3_nt | cdr3_aa | d_call | j_call | clone_size | v_call
TGTGCCAGCAGCATTATATCGGAGGGGAGGCGGTGGGTGAACACTGAAGCTTTCTTT | CASSIISEGRRWVNTEAFF | - | TRBJ1-1 | - | TRBV5-4
TGTGCCAGCAGTCCGGGACATTACACTGAAGCTTTCTTT | CASSPGHYTEAFF | - | TRBJ1-1 | - | TRBV11-2
TGTGCCAGCAGCTTGCCACTTCTATTTAGGACAGGCCGGGAGAGTCAGCCCCAGCATTTT | CASSLPLLFRTGRESQPQHF | - | TRBJ1-5 | - | TRBV12-1
TGCGCCAGCACACAGACAGGCGGGGAGCTGTTTTTT | CASTQTGGELFF | - | TRBJ2-2 | once | TRBV23-1
TGTGCCAGCAGCACAGGGGTAGGGAATTCACCCCTCCACTTT | CASSTGVGNSPLHF | TRBD1 | TRBJ1-6 | - | TRBV7-2
TGTGCCAGCAGCTCACAGGGGAACACCGGGGAGCTGTTTTTT | CASSSQGNTGELFF | - | TRBJ2-2 | - | TRBV7-3
TGTGCCAGCAGCCAAGTGGGCGGGCTTGGCTACACCTTC | CASSQVGGLGYTF | - | TRBJ1-2 | - | TRBV3-1/TRBV3-2
TGTGCCAGTAGACCCCACGGGGCAGATACGCAGTATTTT | CASRPHGADTQYF | - | TRBJ2-3 | - | TRBV19
TGTGCCAGCAGACAAAGACAGGGGGGGACTGAAGCTTTCTTT | CASRQRQGGTEAFF | TRBD1 | TRBJ1-1 | once | TRBV28
TGCGCCAGCAGCGACGGACAGGGGATAAACACCATATATTTT | CASSDGQGINTIYF | TRBD1 | TRBJ1-3 | - | TRBV5-1
TGCGCCAGCAGGGGGGGACAGGCCTACAATGAGCAGTTCTTC | CASRGGQAYNEQFF | TRBD1 | TRBJ2-1 | - | TRBV5-1
TGTGCCAGTAATGTGGACTCCTATGGGGATTCACCCCTCCACTTT | CASNVDSYGDSPLHF | - | TRBJ1-6 | - | TRBV19
TGTGCCAGCAGCATGGGTGGGGGGGGAAACACCATATATTTT | CASSMGGGGNTIYF | - | TRBJ1-3 | - | TRBV7-2
TGTGCCAGCAGCCCGGACCCGCGGGACGGCGCGGAAAAACTGTTTTTT | CASSPDPRDGAEKLFF | - | TRBJ1-4 | - | TRBV3-1/TRBV3-2
TGCGCCAGCAGCCAAGCCGGGACAGGATATAACTATGGCTACACCTTC | CASSQAGTGYNYGYTF | TRBD1 | TRBJ1-2 | few | TRBV4-3
TGTGCCAGCAGCTTCCTTTTAGGGGGACGAAACACCATATATTTT | CASSFLLGGRNTIYF | - | TRBJ1-3 | - | TRBV13
TGCGCCAGCAGCTTGGGTCAGGGGGTCGGCTATGGCTACACCTTC | CASSLGQGVGYGYTF | TRBD1 | TRBJ1-2 | - | TRBV5-1
TGTGCCAGCAGTTACGGCTCAACTGAAGCTTTCTTT | CASSYGSTEAFF | - | TRBJ1-1 | - | TRBV6-5
TGTGCCAGCAGTGAATTCGGGGGGCGTCAGCCCCAGCATTTT | CASSEFGGRQPQHF | - | TRBJ1-5 | once | TRBV6-1
TGTGCCAGCTCACCTCCTAGCGGGAGGGCAAATAACGAGCAGTACTTC | CASSPPSGRANNEQYF | TRBD2 | TRBJ2-7 | - | TRBV18
TGTGCCAGCAGCTTAGTCAGGGGCCCTGAAAAACTGTTTTTT | CASSLVRGPEKLFF | - | TRBJ1-4 | once | TRBV7-8
TGTGCCAGCAGGACCGGGACAGTCGGCTACACCTTC | CASRTGTVGYTF | TRBD1 | TRBJ1-2 | many | TRBV6-5
TGTGCCAGCAGTGACCCGCCGCAGGGAGGTGGCAATCAGCCCCAGCATTTT | CASSDPPQGGGNQPQHF | - | TRBJ1-5 | - | TRBV6-1
TGTGCCAGCAGCCCACAGAGAGTAAGCAATCAGCCCCAGCATTTT | CASSPQRVSNQPQHF | - | TRBJ1-5 | once | TRBV6-2/TRBV6-3
TGCAGTGCTAGTACCGGTCATACTGAAGCTTTCTTT | CSASTGHTEAFF | - | TRBJ1-1 | once | TRBV20-1
TGTGCCAGCTCCCCACTAAGCAGCCGGCGCGGCTACACCTTC | CASSPLSSRRGYTF | - | TRBJ1-2 | - | TRBV28
TGTGCCAGCAGTTTACAACAGGGTGAAAAACTGTTTTTT | CASSLQQGEKLFF | - | TRBJ1-4 | - | TRBV12-3/TRBV12-4
TGTGCCAGTAAAACAGAGCCGTCATCCTACAATGAGCAGTTCTTC | CASKTEPSSYNEQFF | - | TRBJ2-1 | - | TRBV19
TGTGCCAGCAGCTTGGGTAACAGGGGTCTATCTTCACCCCTCCACTTT | CASSLGNRGLSSPLHF | TRBD1 | TRBJ1-6 | - | TRBV7-8
TGCGCCAGCAGCAGAACAGACCTGGGTGATTATGGCTACACCTTC | CASSRTDLGDYGYTF | - | TRBJ1-2 | - | TRBV5-1
TGTGCCAGCAGCCAAGATCCGGGGGGAGAGCAGCCCCAGCATTTT | CASSQDPGGEQPQHF | - | TRBJ1-5 | - | TRBV3-1/TRBV3-2
TGCGCCAGCAGCCAGGCTAGCGGGAGAAGGGTTGAGACCCAGTACTTC | CASSQASGRRVETQYF | TRBD2 | TRBJ2-5 | - | TRBV4-1
TGTGCCAGCAGCTTAACCCCCCAGACTACCTACGAGCAGTACTTC | CASSLTPQTTYEQYF | - | TRBJ2-7 | - | TRBV7-3
TGTGCCAGCAGCTCTCCTCCCGGGGTGACGTACTTC | CASSSPPGVTYF | - | TRBJ2-7 | - | TRBV27
TGTGCCAGTAGTATAGATTTTGGACAGGCATTGAACACTGAAGCTTTCTTT | CASSIDFGQALNTEAFF | TRBD1 | TRBJ1-1 | - | TRBV19
TGCGCCAGCAGAAGTACAGTTTCTCCTAATGAAAAACTGTTTTTT | CASRSTVSPNEKLFF | - | TRBJ1-4 | few | TRBV5-1
TGTGCCAGTAGGAACTCCGGGACAGCTAATCAGCCCCAGCATTTT | CASRNSGTANQPQHF | TRBD1 | TRBJ1-5 | - | TRBV19
TGTGCCAGCAGCTTAGGGGGGATAGGGGAAGGGCAGTACTTC | CASSLGGIGEGQYF | - | TRBJ2-7 | - | TRBV13
TGTGCCAGCAGATGGGAGGCGGGGGACGAGCAGTACTTC | CASRWEAGDEQYF | TRBD2 | TRBJ2-7 | - | TRBV2
TGTGCCACCAGATCAACTATCGGGTTGAACACTGAAGCTTTCTTT | CATRSTIGLNTEAFF | - | TRBJ1-1 | - | TRBV15
TGTGCCAGCCGGGACAGGGGCCGCGGAGGCTACACCTTC | CASRDRGRGGYTF | TRBD1 | TRBJ1-2 | - | TRBV19
TGTGCCATCAGGCCCGGGCAGGGGGCTTACGAGCAGTACTTC | CAIRPGQGAYEQYF | TRBD1 | TRBJ2-7 | - | TRBV10-3
TGTGCCAGCTCATCCACTCGGGGGAACACCGGGGAGCTGTTTTTT | CASSSTRGNTGELFF | - | TRBJ2-2 | - | TRBV18
TGTGCCAGCAGCTACCCAGGGGGCTCGGACAATGAGCAGTTCTTC | CASSYPGGSDNEQFF | TRBD1 | TRBJ2-1 | - | TRBV5-6
TGTGCCAGCAGCTTGGTCGGACAGGGGAGCAACGAGCAGTACTTC | CASSLVGQGSNEQYF | TRBD1 | TRBJ2-7 | - | TRBV5-6
TGCGCCAGCAGCCAAGATCCGGCAGGGCAATCACCCCTCCACTTT | CASSQDPAGQSPLHF | - | TRBJ1-6 | - | TRBV4-3
TGTGCCGGGGAGCGGGGGGGCTTGAGATACGAGCAGTACTTC | CAGERGGLRYEQYF | TRBD2 | TRBJ2-7 | once | TRBV30